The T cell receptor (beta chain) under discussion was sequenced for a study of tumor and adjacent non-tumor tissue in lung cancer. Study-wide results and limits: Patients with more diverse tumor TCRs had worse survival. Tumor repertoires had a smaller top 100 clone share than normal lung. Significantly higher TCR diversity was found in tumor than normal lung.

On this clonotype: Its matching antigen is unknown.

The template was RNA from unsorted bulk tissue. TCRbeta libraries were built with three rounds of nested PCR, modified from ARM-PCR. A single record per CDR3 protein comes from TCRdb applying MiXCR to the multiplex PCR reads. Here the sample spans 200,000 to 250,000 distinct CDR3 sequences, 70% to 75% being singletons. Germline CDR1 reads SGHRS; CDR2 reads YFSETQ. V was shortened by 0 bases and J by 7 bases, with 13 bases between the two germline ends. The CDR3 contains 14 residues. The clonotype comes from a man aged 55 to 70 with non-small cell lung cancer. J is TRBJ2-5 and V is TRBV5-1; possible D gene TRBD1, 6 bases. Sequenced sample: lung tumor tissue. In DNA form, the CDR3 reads TGCGCCAGCAGCTTGGAGGCGAGAGGGGGGACCCAGTACTTC. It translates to CASSLEARGGTQYF.